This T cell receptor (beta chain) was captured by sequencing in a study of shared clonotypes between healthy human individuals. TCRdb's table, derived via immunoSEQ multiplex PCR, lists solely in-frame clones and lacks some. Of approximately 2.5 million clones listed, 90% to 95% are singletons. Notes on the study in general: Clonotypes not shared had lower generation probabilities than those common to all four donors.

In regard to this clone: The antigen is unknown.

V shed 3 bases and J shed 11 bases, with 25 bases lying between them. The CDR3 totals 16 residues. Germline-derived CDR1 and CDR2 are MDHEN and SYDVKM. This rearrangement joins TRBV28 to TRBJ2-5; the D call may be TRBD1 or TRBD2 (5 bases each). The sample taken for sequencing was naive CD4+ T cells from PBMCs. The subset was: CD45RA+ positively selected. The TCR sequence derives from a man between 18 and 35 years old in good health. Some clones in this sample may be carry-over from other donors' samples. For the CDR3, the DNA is TGTGCCAGCAGTTTTCGGGCCGGGACGGCGCTACAGGAGCAGTACTTC. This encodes CASSFRAGTALQEQYF.